This TCR beta chain emerged from a study of early T cells in non-severe SARS-CoV-2 infection. Trimming cost V 7 bases and J 5 bases; bases outside gene matches: 10. Germline V gives CDR1 SQVTM, CDR2 ANQGSEA. The CDR3 sequence is 14 residues long. TCRdb passed the 5' RACE reads through MiXCR, listing each CDR3 protein once. The sample comprises some 57,000 distinct CDR3 sequences, 8.5% to 10% of which are singletons, and 3.5% to 5% rests with the top ten. This clonotype came up many times. Sequencing used whole blood, obtained at baseline. The source of this sequence is an adult who was a healthcare worker with PCR-confirmed SARS-CoV-2 infection or an uninfected control (not recorded which). V usage is TRBV29-1 and J usage is TRBJ2-1; 8 positions agree with TRBD1. CDR3 sequence (DNA): TGCAGCGCGCGCCAGGGGGCGTTCAACAATGAGCAGTTCTTC. It codes for CSARQGAFNNEQFF.